The 13 T cell receptor beta chains below were found in one sample sequenced in a study of neurological immune-mediated disorders. One entry per CDR3 protein, called by TCRdb with MiXCR from the 5' RACE reads. The sample lists 55,000 to 65,000 distinct CDR3 sequences, 3.5% to 4.5% seen once, with 2.2% in the top ten. Material for sequencing was PBMCs. All receptors come from a woman between 50 and 59 years old with multiple sclerosis.

This clonotype was picked up many times. This chain connects TRBV5-1 to TRBJ2-2, with D possibly being TRBD2 (6 bases). The V gene lost 1 base and the J gene lost 0 bases, with 13 bases spanning the gap. The CDR3 is 17 amino acids. CDR1 is SGHRS, CDR2 YFSETQ, per germline. CDR3 DNA: TGCGCCAGCAGCTTGTCGGTCGGCGGGGCGAACACCGGGGAGCTGTTTTTT. This gives the protein CASSLSVGGANTGELFF.

This clonotype was counted many times. The V call is TRBV20-1, the J call TRBJ2-5; the D gene is possibly TRBD1 (5 bases). Germline V gene sequence: CDR1 DFQATT, CDR2 SNEGSKA (reference sequence). This CDR3 has 14 residues. V was shortened by 4 bases and J by 5 bases, with 17 bases between the two germline ends. DNA for the CDR3: TGCAGTGCTACAAGGGGCGGACGATCGGAGACCCAGTACTTC. This codes for CSATRGGRSETQYF.

The V call is TRBV30, the J call TRBJ1-2; 7 nucleotides align to TRBD1. The CDR3 totals 13 residues. Looked up from germline, CDR1 is GTSNPN and CDR2 is SVGIG (reference sequence). V shed 0 bases, J shed 3 bases, and the junction held 1 base outside the gene matches. The CDR3: CAWSVGTDYGYTF. CDR3 DNA: TGTGCCTGGAGTGTAGGGACAGACTATGGCTACACCTTC.

There are many counts of this clonotype. This chain uses TRBV4-1 with TRBJ2-3; no definite D call. This CDR3 spans 14 amino acids. Trimming stripped 0 bases from V and 1 base from J, with 5 bases between. Germline V gives CDR1 MGHRA, CDR2 YSYEKL. The CDR3 region has the DNA TGCGCCAGCAGCCAAGATCCCGGCACAGATACGCAGTATTTT. Translating it yields CASSQDPGTDTQYF.

This clonotype came up many times. The chain employs TRBV5-1 and TRBJ2-6; 11 bases map to TRBD2. Germline CDR1 and CDR2: SGHRS and YFSETQ. Trimming at V came to 1 base and at J to 4 bases, leaving 7 bases not matched to a gene. The CDR3 has 18 amino acids. CDR3 amino acids: CASSLTSGSSPGANVLTF. DNA for the CDR3: TGCGCCAGCAGCTTGACTAGCGGGAGCTCCCCCGGGGCCAACGTCCTGACTTTC.

This clonotype was seen ten or more times. This chain joins TRBV20-1 and TRBJ2-7; D is ambiguous. This CDR3 contains 13 residues. Germline values: CDR1 DFQATT, CDR2 SNEGSKA (reference sequence). Trimming stripped 3 bases from V and 4 bases from J, with 13 bases between. CDR3 residues: CSASVRLQYEQYF. In DNA, the CDR3 is TGCAGTGCTAGTGTTCGGCTGCAATACGAGCAGTACTTC.

This clonotype was counted ten times or more. The V call is TRBV24-1, the J call TRBJ2-1; D remains ambiguous. V lost 0 bases and J lost 8, with 13 bases in between. Germline values: CDR1 KGHDR, CDR2 SFDVKD. The CDR3 is 15 amino acids. The CDR3 DNA is TGTGCCACCAGTGATTTGGGCAGTAGTTGGCATGAGCAGTTCTTC. Translating it yields CATSDLGSSWHEQFF.

Ten or more counts support this clonotype. The rearrangement joins TRBV6-8 to TRBJ2-3; D is unclear. V gave up 6 bases and J gave up 2 bases, with 12 bases separating them. The CDR3 has 14 amino acids. Germline V gene lookup returns CDR1 MNHGY and CDR2 SAAAGT. The CDR3 sequence is CASSLDQFTDTQYF. In nucleotides, the CDR3 is TGTGCCAGCAGCCTGGACCAGTTCACAGATACGCAGTATTTT.

This clonotype was observed many times. V usage is TRBV5-1 and J usage is TRBJ1-1; 9 bases fit TRBD1. The CDR3 is 15 residues long. CDR1 SGHRS and CDR2 YFSETQ come from the germline V gene. V trimming: 6 bases; J trimming: 5 bases; junction bases outside the gene matches: 11. CDR3 sequence (DNA): TGCGCCAGCAAATCTGGAAGACAGGGGGGAACTGAAGCTTTCTTT. The encoded protein is CASKSGRQGGTEAFF.

This clonotype was detected many times. This chain joins TRBV2 and TRBJ2-1, with no clear D. The CDR3 is 11 residues long. V shed 6 bases and J shed 6 bases, with 6 bases lying between them. Germline V gene data show CDR1 as SNHLY and CDR2 as FYNNEI. CDR3 residues: CASSPFNEQFF. The CDR3 region has the DNA TGTGCCAGCAGCCCCTTCAATGAGCAGTTCTTC.

This clonotype was counted ten times or more. The chain employs TRBV20-1 and TRBJ1-1; D might be TRBD1 (6 bases). Per germline, CDR1 DFQATT and CDR2 SNEGSKA (reference sequence). The CDR3 runs 12 residues. Written as DNA, the CDR3 is TGCAGGGGGGGGAGGGGGGAAACTGAAGCTTTCTTT. Protein: CRGGRGETEAFF.

In its sample, this clonotype was seen once. An end of the junction does not agree with germline; a read error may underlie this. V is TRBV2 and J is TRBJ1-1, with D uncertain. The germline V gene has CDR1 SNHLY and CDR2 FYNNEI. This CDR3 is 14 amino acids long. CDR3 sequence reads: CASNRKKLGTEAFF. CDR3 in DNA: TGTGCTAGCAATCGGAAAAAGTTGGGCACTGAAGCTTTCTTT.

This clonotype was observed at least ten times. This rearrangement joins TRBV6-2 or TRBV6-3 to TRBJ1-5; D is undetermined. Germline CDR1 and CDR2: MNHEY and SVGEGT. There are 16 residues in the CDR3. Trimming pared 0 bases from V and 0 bases from J, leaving 9 bases between. The CDR3, as DNA: TGTGCCAGCAGTTACTCGGCGGGTTATAGCAATCAGCCCCAGCATTTT. Protein product: CASSYSAGYSNQPQHF.